The clone carrying this T cell receptor beta chain came up a few times. These data belong to a study of shared clonotypes between healthy human individuals. The method was immunoSEQ multiplex PCR; TCRdb's version includes in-frame clones alone and lacks a portion of them. The data contain about 2.5 million clones, 85% to 95% of them singletons. This CDR3 is 15 amino acids long. In germline, CDR1 is MNHNS, CDR2 SASEGT. Trimming left V 3 bases short and J 6 bases short, with 15 bases between. The rearrangement uses TRBV6-1 and TRBJ1-5, with a weak D call TRBD1 (5 bases). The sequencing sample was made of naive CD4+ T cells from PBMCs. Subset here: CD45RA+ positively selected. This clonotype was obtained from a man between 18 and 35 years old in good health. Some clones in this sample may be carry-over from other donors' samples. In DNA, the CDR3 is TGTGCCAGCAGTGATGGAGGGGTTAGGGGTCAGCCCCAGCATTTT. This translates into CASSDGGVRGQPQHF.